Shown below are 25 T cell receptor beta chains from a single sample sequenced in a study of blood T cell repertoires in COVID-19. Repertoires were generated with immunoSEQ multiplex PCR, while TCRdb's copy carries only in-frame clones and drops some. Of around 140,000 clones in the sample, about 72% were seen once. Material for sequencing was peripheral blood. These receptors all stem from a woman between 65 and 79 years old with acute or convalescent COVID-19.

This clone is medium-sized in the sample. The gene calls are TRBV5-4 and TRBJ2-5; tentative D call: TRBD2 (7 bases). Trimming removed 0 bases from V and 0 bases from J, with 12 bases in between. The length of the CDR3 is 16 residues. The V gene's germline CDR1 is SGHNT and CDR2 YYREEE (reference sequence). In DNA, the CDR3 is TGTGCCAGCAGCTTGGGGGGCGGGGGCTACCAAGAGACCCAGTACTTC. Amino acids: CASSLGGGGYQETQYF.

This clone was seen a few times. The DNA for the CDR3 is TGTGCCAGCAGCGGGGGACGGCGGGACGTTCAGTACTTC. It specifies CASSGGRRDVQYF. The chain carries TRBV9 and TRBJ2-4, with D maybe TRBD2 (6 bases). Germline-derived CDR1 and CDR2 are SGDLS and YYNGEE. The CDR3 totals 13 residues. V gave up 3 bases and J gave up 11 bases, with 15 bases separating them.

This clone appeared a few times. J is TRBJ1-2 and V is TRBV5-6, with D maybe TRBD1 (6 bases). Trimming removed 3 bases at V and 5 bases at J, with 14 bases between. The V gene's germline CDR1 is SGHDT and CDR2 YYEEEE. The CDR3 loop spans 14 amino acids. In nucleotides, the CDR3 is TGTGCCAGCAGCTCTACCGACAGGTTTTATGGCTACACCTTC. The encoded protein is CASSSTDRFYGYTF.

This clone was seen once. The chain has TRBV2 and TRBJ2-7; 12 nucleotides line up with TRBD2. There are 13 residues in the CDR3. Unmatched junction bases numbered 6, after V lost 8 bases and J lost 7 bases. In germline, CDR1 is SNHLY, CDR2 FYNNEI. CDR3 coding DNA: TGTGCCAGCTCAAGACTAGCGGGAGTTGAGCAGTACTTC. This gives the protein CASSRLAGVEQYF. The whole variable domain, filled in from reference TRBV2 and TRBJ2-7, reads EPEVTQTPSHQVTQMGQEVILRCVPISNHLYFYWYRQILGQKVEFLVSFYNNEISEKSEIFDDQFSVERPDGSNFTLKIRSTKLEDSAMYFCASSRLAGVEQYFGPGTRLTVT.

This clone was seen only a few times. The DNA of the CDR3 is TGTGCCAGCAGTGAGCAGGTTAGCGGCACAGATACGCAGTATTTT. The encoded protein is CASSEQVSGTDTQYF. This chain uses TRBV2 with TRBJ2-3; D is perhaps TRBD2 (5 bases). CDR1 and CDR2 (germline): SNHLY, FYNNEI. The CDR3 loop spans 15 amino acids. Trimming took off 3 bases at V and 1 base at J, with 11 bases between the two ends. Full variable domain (outside the CDR3, taken from reference TRBV2 and TRBJ2-3): EPEVTQTPSHQVTQMGQEVILRCVPISNHLYFYWYRQILGQKVEFLVSFYNNEISEKSEIFDDQFSVERPDGSNFTLKIRSTKLEDSAMYFCASSEQVSGTDTQYFGPGTRLTVL.

CDR3 loop: CASSLGGTSKLLMDTQYF. CDR3 nucleotides: TGTGCCAGCAGCTTGGGGGGAACTAGCAAGTTACTTATGGATACGCAGTATTTT. The V call is TRBV5-4, the J call TRBJ2-3, with a weak D call TRBD2 (6 bases). Germline CDR1 reads SGHNT; CDR2 reads YYREEE (reference sequence). This CDR3 spans 18 amino acids. Deletions cut 0 bases from V and 6 bases from J, with 23 bases between.

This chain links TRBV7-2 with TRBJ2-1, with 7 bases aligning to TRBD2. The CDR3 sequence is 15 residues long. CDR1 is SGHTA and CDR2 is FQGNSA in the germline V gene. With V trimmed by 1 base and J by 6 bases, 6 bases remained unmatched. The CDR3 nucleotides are TGTGCCAGCAGCTTAGGACGGGGAGGGTTCAATGAGCAGTTCTTC. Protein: CASSLGRGGFNEQFF.

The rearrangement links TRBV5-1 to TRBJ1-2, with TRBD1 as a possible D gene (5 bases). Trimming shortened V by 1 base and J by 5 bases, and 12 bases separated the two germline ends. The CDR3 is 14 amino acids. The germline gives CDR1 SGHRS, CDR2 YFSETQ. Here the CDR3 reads CASSLWGGGYGYTF. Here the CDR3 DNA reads TGCGCCAGCAGCTTGTGGGGGGGAGGATATGGCTACACCTTC.

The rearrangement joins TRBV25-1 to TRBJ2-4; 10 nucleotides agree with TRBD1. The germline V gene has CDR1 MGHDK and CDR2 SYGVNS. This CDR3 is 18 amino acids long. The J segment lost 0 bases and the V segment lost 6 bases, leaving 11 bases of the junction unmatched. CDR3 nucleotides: TGTGCCAGCAGCCCCGGGACAGGGGTAGAGGAAGCCAAAAACATTCAGTACTTC. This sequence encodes CASSPGTGVEEAKNIQYF. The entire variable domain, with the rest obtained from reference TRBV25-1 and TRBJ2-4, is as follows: EADIYQTPRYLVIGTGKKITLECSQTMGHDKMYWYQQDPGMELHLIHYSYGVNSTEKGDLSSESTVSRIRTEHFPLTLESARPSHTSQYLCASSPGTGVEEAKNIQYFGAGTRLSVL.

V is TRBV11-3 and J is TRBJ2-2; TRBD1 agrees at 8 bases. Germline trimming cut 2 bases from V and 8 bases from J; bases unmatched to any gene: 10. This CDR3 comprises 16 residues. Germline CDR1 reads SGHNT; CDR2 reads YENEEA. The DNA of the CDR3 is TGTGCCAGCAGCTTACGGCGGACAGGGACCTTGGGGGAGCTGTTTTTT. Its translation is CASSLRRTGTLGELFF.

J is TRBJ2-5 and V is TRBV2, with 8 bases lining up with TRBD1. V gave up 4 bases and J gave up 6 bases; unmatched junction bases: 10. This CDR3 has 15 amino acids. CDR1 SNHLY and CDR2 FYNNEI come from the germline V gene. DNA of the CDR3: TGTGCCAGCAGTGGATGGCAGGGGGCAGGAAAGACCCAGTACTTC. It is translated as CASSGWQGAGKTQYF.

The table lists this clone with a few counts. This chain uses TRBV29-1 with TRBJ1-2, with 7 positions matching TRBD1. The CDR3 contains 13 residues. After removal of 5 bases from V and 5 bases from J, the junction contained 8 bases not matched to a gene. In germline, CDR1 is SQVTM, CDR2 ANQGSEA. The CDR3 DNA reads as TGCAGCGTTTTGACAGGGCAAGGTTATGGCTACACCTTC. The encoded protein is CSVLTGQGYGYTF.

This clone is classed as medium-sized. The CDR3 DNA reads TGTGCCAGTAGCAAACAGGGGGCGCGCAATCAGCCCCAGCATTTT. Protein product: CASSKQGARNQPQHF. V and J are TRBV19 and TRBJ1-5, with 9 bases matching TRBD1. Germline V CDR1 and CDR2: LNHDA, SQIVND (reference sequence). The CDR3 is 15 amino acids. Trimming removed 6 bases from V and 2 bases from J; junction bases left unmatched: 5.

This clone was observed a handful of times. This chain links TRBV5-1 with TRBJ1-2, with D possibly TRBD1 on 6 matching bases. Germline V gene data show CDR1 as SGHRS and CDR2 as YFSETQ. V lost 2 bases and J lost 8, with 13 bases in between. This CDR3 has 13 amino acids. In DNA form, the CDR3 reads TGCGCCAGCAGCTTCTTCCGACAGGACGGCTACACCTTC. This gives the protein CASSFFRQDGYTF.

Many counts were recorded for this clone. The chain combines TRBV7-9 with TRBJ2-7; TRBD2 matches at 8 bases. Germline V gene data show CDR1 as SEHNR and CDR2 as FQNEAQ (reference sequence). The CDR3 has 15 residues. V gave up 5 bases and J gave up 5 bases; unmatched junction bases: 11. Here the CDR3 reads CASSKSGGLADEQYF. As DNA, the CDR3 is TGTGCCAGCAGCAAGTCAGGAGGACTAGCTGACGAGCAGTACTTC.

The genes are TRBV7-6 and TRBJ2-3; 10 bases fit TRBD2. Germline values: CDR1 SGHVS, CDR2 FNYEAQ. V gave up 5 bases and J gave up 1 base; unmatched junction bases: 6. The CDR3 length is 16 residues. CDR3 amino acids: CASSPGSGGRTDTQYF. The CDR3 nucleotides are TGTGCCAGCAGCCCGGGTAGCGGGGGGCGCACAGATACGCAGTATTTT.

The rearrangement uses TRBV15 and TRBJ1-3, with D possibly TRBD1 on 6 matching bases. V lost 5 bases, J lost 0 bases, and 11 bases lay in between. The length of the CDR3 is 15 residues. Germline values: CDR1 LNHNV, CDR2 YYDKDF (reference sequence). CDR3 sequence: CATSRDMDSGNTIYF. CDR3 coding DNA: TGTGCCACCAGCCGGGACATGGACTCTGGAAACACCATATATTTT.

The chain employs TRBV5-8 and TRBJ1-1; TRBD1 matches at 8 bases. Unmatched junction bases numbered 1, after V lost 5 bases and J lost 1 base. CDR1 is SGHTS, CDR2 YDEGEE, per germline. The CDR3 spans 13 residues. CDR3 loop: CASRGTGNTEAFF. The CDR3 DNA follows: TGTGCCAGCAGAGGGACAGGGAACACTGAAGCTTTCTTT.

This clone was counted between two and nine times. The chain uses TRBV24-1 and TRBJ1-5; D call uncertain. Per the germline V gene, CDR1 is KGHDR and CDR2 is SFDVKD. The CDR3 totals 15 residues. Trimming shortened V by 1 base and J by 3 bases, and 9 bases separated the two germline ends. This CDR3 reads CATSDFRQDNQPQHF. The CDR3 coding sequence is TGTGCCACCAGTGATTTCAGGCAGGACAATCAGCCCCAGCATTTT.

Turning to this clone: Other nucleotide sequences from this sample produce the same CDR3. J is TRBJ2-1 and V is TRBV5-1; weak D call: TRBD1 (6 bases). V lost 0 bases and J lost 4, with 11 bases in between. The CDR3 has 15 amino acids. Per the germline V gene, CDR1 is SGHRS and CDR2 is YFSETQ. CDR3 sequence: CASSLGQGSYNEQFF. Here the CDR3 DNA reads TGCGCCAGCAGCTTGGGCCAGGGGTCGTACAATGAGCAGTTCTTC.

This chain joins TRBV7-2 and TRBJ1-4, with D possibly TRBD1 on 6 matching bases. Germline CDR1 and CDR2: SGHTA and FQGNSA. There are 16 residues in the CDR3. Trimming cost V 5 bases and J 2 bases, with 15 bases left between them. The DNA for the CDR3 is TGTGCCAGCAGCCCGCAGGGGCGACGGACTAATGAAAAACTGTTTTTT. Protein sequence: CASSPQGRRTNEKLFF.

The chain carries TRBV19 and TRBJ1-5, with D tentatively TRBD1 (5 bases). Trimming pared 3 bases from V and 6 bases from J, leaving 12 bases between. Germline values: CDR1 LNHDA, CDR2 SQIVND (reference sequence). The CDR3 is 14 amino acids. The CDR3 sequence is CASSIEGLAQPQHF. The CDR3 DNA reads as TGTGCCAGTAGTATTGAGGGACTCGCTCAGCCCCAGCATTTT.

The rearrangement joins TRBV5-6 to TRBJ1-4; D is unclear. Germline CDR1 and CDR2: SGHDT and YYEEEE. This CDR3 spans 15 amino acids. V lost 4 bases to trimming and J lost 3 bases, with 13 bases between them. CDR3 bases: TGTGCCAGCAGCGGTCAGTCTGGTGCTAATGAAAAACTGTTTTTT. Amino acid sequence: CASSGQSGANEKLFF.

The CDR3, as DNA: TGTGCCAGCAGCAAGACAGGTCTGGGCGAGCAGTACTTC. It yields the protein CASSKTGLGEQYF. This sequence joins TRBV6-5 and TRBJ2-7; D might be TRBD1 (6 bases). The V gene's germline CDR1 is MNHEY and CDR2 SVGAGI. The V end lost 6 bases, the J end lost 6 bases, and 15 bases lay between the germline ends. The CDR3 contains 13 residues.

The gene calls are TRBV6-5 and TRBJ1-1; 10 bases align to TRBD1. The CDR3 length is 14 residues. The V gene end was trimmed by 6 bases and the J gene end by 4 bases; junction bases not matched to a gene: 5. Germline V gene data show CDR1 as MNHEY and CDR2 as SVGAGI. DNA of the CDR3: TGTGCCAGCAGCTTCGACAGGGGGCCCACTGAAGCTTTCTTT. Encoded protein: CASSFDRGPTEAFF.